This T cell receptor beta chain was sequenced during a study of shared clonotypes between healthy human individuals. The protocol was immunoSEQ multiplex PCR, while the TCRdb copy is restricted to in-frame clones and leaves out a portion. The sample records some 2,400,000 clones, approximately 96% being singletons. Between the trimmed V and J ends, which lost 0 bases and 4 bases, there was a span of 6 bases. The germline V gene has CDR1 MNHEY and CDR2 SVGAGI. CDR3 length equals 13 residues. About this clone itself: The sample has other DNA sequences that encode this CDR3 too.

The source material was naive CD4+ T cells sorted from blood. Indicated subset: CD45RA+ positively selected. This clonotype was sampled from a man between 18 and 29 years old in good health. The J gene is TRBJ1-2, the V gene TRBV6-5, with unresolved D. CDR3 DNA: TGTGCCAGCAGTTACTCGAACAGCTATGGCTACACCTTC. This encodes CASSYSNSYGYTF.